A single TCR beta chain is shown here with its context. V dropped 4 bases and J dropped 14; count of bases not matched to a gene: 8. CDR1 is SGHDT, CDR2 YYEEEE, per germline. This CDR3 contains 13 residues. Using immunoSEQ multiplex PCR, the repertoire was profiled, and TCRdb retains in-frame clones only, with some absent. The sample gives 150,000 to 200,000 clones, approximately 92% of which show up once; around 4.6% is in the top ten. This sample stems from a study of blood T cell repertoires in COVID-19. The chain uses TRBV5-6 and TRBJ1-6, with 8 bases identical to TRBD1. Sequencing used peripheral blood. The clonotype originates from a woman aged 50 to 60 with acute or convalescent COVID-19. The CDR3 here is CASSEDRGTTLHF. CDR3 nucleotides: TGTGCCAGCAGCGAAGACAGGGGAACCACCCTCCACTTT.